This T cell receptor (beta chain) came from a study of monozygotic twins with inflammatory bowel disease. Germline CDR1 MDHEN, CDR2 SYDVKM. This CDR3 is built from 16 residues. Turning to this clonotype: Its specificity is unknown.

Study-level points and caveats: Especially with disease activity, IBD patients had fewer clonotypes in common with others than healthy twins did.

TCRdb reanalyzed the 5' RACE reads, giving one entry per CDR3 protein sequence and no DNA. Found here are 140,000 to 150,000 distinct CDR3 sequences; the top ten clones hold 1.2%. The sequenced sample was blood. The chain carries TRBV28 and TRBJ2-5; TCRdb returns TRBD1, unconfirmable since there is no DNA. The receptor was derived from a human donor with ulcerative colitis or Crohn's disease, or a healthy co-twin of an affected twin (not recorded which). The CDR3 reads CASSTQQGAWQETQYF.